This T cell receptor beta chain came from a study of human thymus T cells. Thymus specimens were resections from corrective heart surgery. Profiling relied on immunoSEQ multiplex PCR, and the TCRdb table lists in-frame clones only, not all of them. The table has some 120,000 clones, about 93% seen once. The CDR3 is 14 amino acids. V was shortened by 3 bases and J by 4 bases, with 11 bases between the two germline ends. CDR1 and CDR2 (germline): MNHNS, SASEGT. Turning to this clone: What it recognizes is unknown.

Study findings and constraints: Biased V and J segment usage appeared in thymus and peripheral blood.

This chain links TRBV6-1 with TRBJ2-3; TRBD1 might be the D (6 bases). This receptor was identified in a boy in the first two years of life with a congenital heart defect but otherwise immunologically healthy. Sample: thymus tissue. The DNA of the CDR3 is TGTGCCAGCAGTGAGTGGGGGCTCGCAGATACGCAGTATTTT. It encodes CASSEWGLADTQYF.